These 26 T cell receptor beta chains were sequenced from one sample in a study of T-cell reconstitution after alpha-beta-depleted transplantation in children. During its preparation, the TCRbeta library received unique molecular identifiers. MiXCR, applied by TCRdb to the PCR reads, yields one record per CDR3 protein. The table has about 78,000 distinct CDR3 sequences, 14% seen once; the top ten hold 25% to 35%. The material sequenced was PBMCs, mostly from graft donor cells, taken 180 days after TCRalphabeta/CD19-depleted stem cell transplant. These receptors were collected from a male patient aged 2-9 years who had a stem cell transplant for acute lymphoblastic leukemia, so the T cells may come from the graft donor.

The V gene is TRBV12-3 or TRBV12-4, the J gene TRBJ2-2; 7 bases fit TRBD2. The CDR3 is 13 amino acids. V lost 6 bases to trimming and J lost 4 bases; unmatched junction nucleotides: 2. The CDR3 reads CASRGEGTGELFF. In nucleotides, the CDR3 is TGTGCCAGCAGAGGGGAGGGCACCGGGGAGCTGTTTTTT.

In its sample, this clonotype was seen a few times. The chain joins TRBV10-3 to TRBJ1-6; no clear D. V lost 6 bases, J lost 7 bases, and 13 bases lay in between. CDR3 size: 14 residues. Looked up from germline, CDR1 is ENHRY and CDR2 is SYGVKD. In DNA form, the CDR3 reads TGTGCCATCAGCAACCATCTAGGGAATTCACCCCTCCACTTT. Amino acid sequence: CAISNHLGNSPLHF.

The table lists this clonotype with a few counts. The chain employs TRBV6-2 or TRBV6-3 and TRBJ2-1; tentatively, D is TRBD1 (5 bases). V was shortened by 2 bases and J by 4 bases, with 6 bases between the two germline ends. The length of the CDR3 is 13 residues. Germline-derived CDR1 and CDR2 are MNHEY and SVGEGT. DNA for the CDR3: TGTGCCAGCAGTTACACAGGTTACAATGAGCAGTTCTTC. This gives the protein CASSYTGYNEQFF.

This clonotype was observed a few times. J is TRBJ2-7 and V is TRBV5-1, with TRBD1 as a possible D gene (5 bases). The CDR3 length is 12 residues. V lost 0 bases, J lost 6 bases, and 7 bases lay in between. Germline V gene data show CDR1 as SGHRS and CDR2 as YFSETQ. The CDR3 here is CASSLAGSEQYF. CDR3 DNA: TGCGCCAGCAGCTTGGCAGGGTCCGAGCAGTACTTC. Complete variable domain (other parts from reference TRBV5-1 and TRBJ2-7): KAGVTQTPRYLIKTRGQQVTLSCSPISGHRSVSWYQQTPGQGLQFLFEYFSETQRNKGNFPGRFSGRQFSNSRSEMNVSTLELGDSALYLCASSLAGSEQYFGPGTRLTVT.

The chain joins TRBV7-2 to TRBJ2-5, with no clear D. V lost 2 bases and J lost 5, with 15 bases in between. The CDR3 is 15 amino acids. Germline V gene sequence: CDR1 SGHTA, CDR2 FQGNSA. The CDR3: CASSLLQSTLETQYF. CDR3 nucleotides: TGTGCCAGCAGCTTATTACAGTCCACGCTGGAGACCCAGTACTTC.

Remarks on this clonotype: The junction departs from the called germline gene at one end, perhaps through a read error. The chain couples TRBV7-7 to TRBJ2-1, with TRBD2 matching over 10 bases. The CDR3 is 16 residues long. The V gene's germline CDR1 is SSHAT and CDR2 FNYEAQ (reference sequence). This CDR3 is CASSFQSGREGNEQFF. Written as DNA, the CDR3 is TGTGCTAGCAGCTTTCAAAGCGGGAGGGAGGGAAATGAGCAGTTCTTC. Filled out from reference TRBV7-7 and TRBJ2-1, the complete variable domain reads GAGVSQSPRYKVTKRGQDVTLRCDPISSHATLYWYQQALGQGPEFLTYFNYEAQPDKSGLPSDRFSAERPEGSISTLTIQRTEQRDSAMYRCASSFQSGREGNEQFFGPGTRLTVL.

This clonotype was recorded a few times. V and J are TRBV29-1 and TRBJ2-5, with 9 bases matching TRBD1. The germline CDR1 and CDR2 sequences are SQVTM and ANQGSEA. V was clipped by 1 base and J by 4 bases; unmatched bases: 4. The CDR3 loop spans 14 amino acids. CDR3 protein: CSVEVTGGGETQYF. In nucleotides, the CDR3 is TGCAGCGTTGAAGTCACAGGGGGCGGAGAGACCCAGTACTTC. Drawing the rest from reference TRBV29-1 and TRBJ2-5, the complete variable domain is SAVISQKPSRDICQRGTSLTIQCQVDSQVTMMFWYRQQPGQSLTLIATANQGSEATYESGFVIDKFPISRPNLTFSTLTVSNMSPEDSSIYLCSVEVTGGGETQYFGPGTRLLVL.

Concerning this clonotype itself: Just one base apart from a much larger clone, this may be a read error. This CDR3 fails to terminate in the conserved phenylalanine or tryptophan, so it likely reflects a read error. The V gene is TRBV7-2, the J gene TRBJ2-7; a weak D match, TRBD1 (5 bases). The CDR3 has 12 residues. Germline-derived CDR1 and CDR2 are SGHTA and FQGNSA. Trimming shortened V by 4 bases and J by 4 bases, and 8 bases separated the two germline ends. The chain's CDR3 is CASSSGLYEQYY. CDR3 nucleotides: TGTGCCAGCAGCTCAGGGTTATACGAGCAGTACTAC.

There are a few counts of this clonotype. The chain couples TRBV6-5 to TRBJ1-2; 8 bases are a match to TRBD1. The V segment lost 0 bases and the J segment 1 base; nucleotides outside the gene matches: 7. This CDR3 spans 17 amino acids. The germline V gene encodes CDR1 MNHEY and CDR2 SVGAGI. For the CDR3, the DNA is TGTGCCAGCAGTTACTCGACCCGGACAGGGAGTAACTATGGCTACACCTTC. This encodes CASSYSTRTGSNYGYTF.

V and J are TRBV24-1 and TRBJ2-7; 8 nucleotides match TRBD2. Germline assignment: CDR1 KGHDR and CDR2 SFDVKD. J lost 3 bases, V lost 2 bases, and 5 bases had no gene match. CDR3 size: 15 residues. The chain's CDR3 is CATSDSGTRSYEQYF. CDR3 in DNA: TGTGCCACCAGTGATTCCGGGACTAGAAGCTACGAGCAGTACTTC.

This clonotype occurred many times. The chain has TRBV10-3 and TRBJ2-7; D gene unclear. The CDR3 runs to 14 residues. Per germline, CDR1 ENHRY and CDR2 SYGVKD. With 6 bases removed from V and 2 bases from J, the gap between germline ends came to 14 bases. The CDR3 region is CAISHDKRPYEQYF. The CDR3 coding sequence is TGTGCCATCAGCCATGACAAGAGACCCTACGAGCAGTACTTC.

The chain links TRBV20-1 to TRBJ1-2, with D possibly matching TRBD1 (6 bases). The length of the CDR3 is 17 residues. The V end lost 3 bases, the J end lost 4 bases, and 24 bases lay between the germline ends. CDR1 is DFQATT and CDR2 is SNEGSKA in the germline V gene (reference sequence). This CDR3 reads CSARPIPAEQGLYGYTF. In nucleotides, the CDR3 is TGCAGTGCTAGGCCGATCCCGGCGGAACAGGGACTCTATGGCTACACCTTC.

V is TRBV11-2 and J is TRBJ2-7; the match to TRBD2 covers 13 bases. V lost 5 bases and J lost 3; bases outside the gene matches: 4. There are 15 residues in the CDR3. Germline assignment: CDR1 SGHAT and CDR2 FQNNGV. The CDR3 is CASSEGLAGFYEQYF. DNA of the CDR3: TGTGCCAGCAGCGAGGGACTAGCGGGGTTCTACGAGCAGTACTTC.

This clonotype was seen only a few times. The rearrangement joins TRBV29-1 to TRBJ2-3, with 8 positions matching TRBD2. V lost 3 bases to trimming and J lost 5 bases; unmatched junction nucleotides: 4. CDR1 SQVTM and CDR2 ANQGSEA come from the germline V gene. This CDR3 has 13 residues. The CDR3 bases are TGCAGCGTTGAGGCGGGAGGCGGAGATACGCAGTATTTT. Its protein product is CSVEAGGGDTQYF.

In its sample, this clonotype was seen many times. The chain carries TRBV7-8 and TRBJ2-7, with 9 bases matching TRBD1. This CDR3 region has 15 residues. CDR1 SGHVS and CDR2 FQNEAQ come from the germline V gene. Trimming removed 3 bases from V and 4 bases from J; junction bases left unmatched: 7. The CDR3 loop is CASSFAGTGKYEQYF. The CDR3 DNA reads TGTGCCAGCAGCTTCGCCGGGACAGGGAAGTACGAGCAGTACTTC.

The chain couples TRBV25-1 to TRBJ2-6; 9 bases align to TRBD1. With 6 bases clipped from V and 3 bases from J, the junction kept 6 bases outside the gene matches. The germline CDR1 and CDR2 sequences are MGHDK and SYGVNS. The CDR3 consists of 16 residues. The CDR3 DNA follows: TGTGCCAGCAGACTCCGGACAGGGGTTGGGGCCAACGTCCTGACTTTC. Its protein is CASRLRTGVGANVLTF.

This clonotype showed up just a few times. The V gene is TRBV9, the J gene TRBJ1-2; D is uncertain. CDR3 length: 14 residues. The germline V and J ends were trimmed by 0 bases and 6 bases, with 12 bases remaining between them. Germline assignment: CDR1 SGDLS and CDR2 YYNGEE. CDR3 sequence: CASSVGHSQNGYTF. In DNA, the CDR3 is TGTGCCAGCAGCGTAGGGCACAGCCAAAATGGCTACACCTTC.

Many counts were recorded for this clonotype. V is TRBV6-2 or TRBV6-3 and J is TRBJ2-2, with D possibly matching TRBD1 (6 bases). V was clipped by 6 bases and J by 5 bases, with 13 bases between them. The CDR3 totals 14 residues. Germline lookup yields CDR1 MNHEY and CDR2 SVGEGT. CDR3 protein: CASSQGRDTGELFF. In DNA form, the CDR3 reads TGTGCCAGCAGCCAGGGGAGAGATACCGGGGAGCTGTTTTTT.

This clonotype has a handful of counts. The V and J genes are TRBV27 and TRBJ2-3, with D perhaps matching TRBD2 (5 bases). Germline values: CDR1 MNHEY, CDR2 SMNVEV (reference sequence). The V and J ends lost 7 bases and 1 base respectively, with 24 bases between them. This CDR3 spans 18 amino acids. The chain's CDR3 is CASTGRGFREEGTDTQYF. The CDR3, as DNA: TGTGCCAGCACAGGACGTGGATTCCGGGAAGAAGGCACAGATACGCAGTATTTT.

The chain combines TRBV5-6 with TRBJ2-6, with D perhaps assigned TRBD1 or TRBD2 (5 bases each). This CDR3 comprises 16 residues. V shed 1 base and J shed 2 bases, with 10 bases lying between them. Germline CDR1 is SGHDT and CDR2 is YYEEEE. The CDR3 DNA is TGTGCCAGCAGCTTGTGGGGGTTGGCTGGGGCCAACGTCCTGACTTTC. This codes for CASSLWGLAGANVLTF.

The chain joins TRBV20-1 to TRBJ2-7; 11 bases fit TRBD2. The CDR3 spans 14 residues. J lost 7 bases, V lost 5 bases, and 10 bases had no gene match. Looked up from germline, CDR1 is DFQATT and CDR2 is SNEGSKA (reference sequence). The CDR3 DNA is TGCAGTGCTTCCGCTAGCGGGGGGATGCTGGAGCAGTACTTC. This translates into CSASASGGMLEQYF.

This clonotype was observed at least ten times. The V and J genes are TRBV5-6 and TRBJ2-7; D remains unclear. CDR3 size: 12 residues. The germline gives CDR1 SGHDT, CDR2 YYEEEE. V was clipped by 2 bases and J by 3 bases, with 6 bases between them. CDR3 in DNA: TGTGCCAGCAGCTTTCGGGTCTACGAGCAGTACTTC. Translation gives CASSFRVYEQYF.

Ten or more counts support this clonotype. The gene calls are TRBV9 and TRBJ1-5, with 7 nucleotides matching TRBD1. Germline V gene lookup returns CDR1 SGDLS and CDR2 YYNGEE. The CDR3 sequence is 16 residues long. Unmatched junction bases numbered 8, after V lost 0 bases and J lost 5 bases. For the CDR3, the DNA is TGTGCCAGCAGCGTAGGAGGGGGCGACTCATATCAGCCCCAGCATTTT. Protein sequence: CASSVGGGDSYQPQHF.

There are a few counts of this clonotype. V usage is TRBV10-3 and J usage is TRBJ2-1; D perhaps matches TRBD1 (8 bases). The germline V gene encodes CDR1 ENHRY and CDR2 SYGVKD. V lost 6 bases to trimming and J lost 5 bases, with 17 bases between them. This CDR3 contains 15 residues. In DNA form, the CDR3 reads TGTGCCATCAGGGGGGGGTGGACAGGGAACAATGAGCAGTTCTTC. Its translation is CAIRGGWTGNNEQFF.

The rearrangement links TRBV30 to TRBJ2-7; D is unresolved. The germline CDR1 and CDR2 sequences are GTSNPN and SVGIG (reference sequence). Trimming left V 0 bases short and J 4 bases short, with 13 bases between. The CDR3 has 14 amino acids. CDR3 residues: CAWSVPGMVYEQYF. The CDR3 DNA sequence: TGTGCCTGGAGTGTACCGGGCATGGTATACGAGCAGTACTTC.

This clonotype was picked up a small number of times. The CDR3: CSARDRGQGYGYTF. As DNA, the CDR3 is TGCAGTGCTAGAGATAGAGGACAGGGTTATGGCTACACCTTC. This chain joins TRBV20-1 and TRBJ1-2; TRBD1 matches at 8 bases. This CDR3 contains 14 residues. V shed 0 bases, J shed 5 bases, and the junction held 5 bases outside the gene matches. CDR1 is DFQATT and CDR2 is SNEGSKA in the germline V gene (reference sequence).